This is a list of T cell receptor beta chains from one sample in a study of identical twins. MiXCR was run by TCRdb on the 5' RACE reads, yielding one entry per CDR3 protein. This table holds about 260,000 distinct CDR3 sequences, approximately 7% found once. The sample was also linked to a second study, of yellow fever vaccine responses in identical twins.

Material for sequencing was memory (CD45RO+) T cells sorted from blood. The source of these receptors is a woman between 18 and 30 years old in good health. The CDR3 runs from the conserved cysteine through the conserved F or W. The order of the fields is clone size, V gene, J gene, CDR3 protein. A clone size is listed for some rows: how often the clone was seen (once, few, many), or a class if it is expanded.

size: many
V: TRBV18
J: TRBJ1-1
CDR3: CASSPQGMNTEAFF

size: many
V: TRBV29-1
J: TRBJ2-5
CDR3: CSVPGTPGETQYF

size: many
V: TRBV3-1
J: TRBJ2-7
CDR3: CASSHVYEQYF

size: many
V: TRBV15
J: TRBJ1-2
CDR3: CATSRERQENYGYTF

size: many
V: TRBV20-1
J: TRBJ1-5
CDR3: CSALSGQHQPQHF

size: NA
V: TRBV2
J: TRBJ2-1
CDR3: CASSVASRGGNEQFF

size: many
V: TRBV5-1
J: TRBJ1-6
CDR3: CASSPGLYNSPLHF

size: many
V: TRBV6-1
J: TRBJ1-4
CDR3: CASRPRDSPEGKLFF

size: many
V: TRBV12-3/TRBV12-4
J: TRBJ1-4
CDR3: CASSPWGQAGEKLFF

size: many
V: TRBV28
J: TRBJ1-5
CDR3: CASRLGTGAPYSNQPQHF

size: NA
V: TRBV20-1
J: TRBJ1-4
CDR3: CSAGRATNEKLFF

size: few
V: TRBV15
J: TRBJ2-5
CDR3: CATSRGAQGVYQETQYF

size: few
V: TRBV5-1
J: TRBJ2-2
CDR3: CASSLAAMVGELFF

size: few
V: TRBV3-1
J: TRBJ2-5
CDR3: CASSSTPTVEETQYF

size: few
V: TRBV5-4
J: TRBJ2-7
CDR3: CASTPDLAGGLLHEQYF

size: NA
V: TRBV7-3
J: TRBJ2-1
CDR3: CASSPTLLSSYNEQFF

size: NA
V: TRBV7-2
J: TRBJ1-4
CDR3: CASSATRQGAGEKLFF

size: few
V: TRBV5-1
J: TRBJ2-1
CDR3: CASSRDLGGGGYNEQFF

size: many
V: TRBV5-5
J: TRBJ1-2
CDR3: CASSLLDGVYGYTF

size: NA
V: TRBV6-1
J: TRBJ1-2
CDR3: CASSQGGGYGYTF

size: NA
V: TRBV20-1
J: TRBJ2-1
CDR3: CSAFPRSYNEQFF

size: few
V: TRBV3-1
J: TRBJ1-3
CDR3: CASSRITGRSGNTIYF

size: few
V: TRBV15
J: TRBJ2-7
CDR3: CATSARGDSYEQYF

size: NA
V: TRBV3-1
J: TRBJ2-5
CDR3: CASSQAKQTQYF

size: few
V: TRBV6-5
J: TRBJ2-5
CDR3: CASSSTGGLETQYF

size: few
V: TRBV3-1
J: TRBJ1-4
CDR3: CASSQDGAGGMKLFF

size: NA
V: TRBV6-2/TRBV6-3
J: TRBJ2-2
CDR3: CASSPRTRRELLAGELFF

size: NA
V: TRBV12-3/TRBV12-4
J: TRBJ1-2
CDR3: CASSLRSPTYGYTF

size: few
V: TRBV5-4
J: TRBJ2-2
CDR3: CASSLVSSGGGPGELFF

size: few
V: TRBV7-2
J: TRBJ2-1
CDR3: CASEAVNYNEQFF

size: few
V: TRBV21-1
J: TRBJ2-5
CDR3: CASSKGGPAGTETQYF

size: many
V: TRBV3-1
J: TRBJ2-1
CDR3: CASSQGSGGEQFF

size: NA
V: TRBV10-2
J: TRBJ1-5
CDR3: CASSGGTDRGSQPQHF

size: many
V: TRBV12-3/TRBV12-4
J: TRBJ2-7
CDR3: CASSFEAGGAYEQYF

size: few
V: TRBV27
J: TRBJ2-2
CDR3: CASSLSLRGWTGGELFF

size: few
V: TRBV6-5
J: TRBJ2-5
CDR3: CASSHRTAAGETQYF

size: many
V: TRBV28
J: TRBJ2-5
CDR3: CASSLSVQETQYF

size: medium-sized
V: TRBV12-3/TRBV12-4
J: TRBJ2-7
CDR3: CASSLYRLAGTNSYEQYF

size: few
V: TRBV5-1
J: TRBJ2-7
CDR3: CASSLNRYSYEQYF

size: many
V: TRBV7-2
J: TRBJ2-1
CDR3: CASSPRRTGNDEQFF

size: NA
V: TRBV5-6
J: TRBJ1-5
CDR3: CASSFRGEYSNQPQHF

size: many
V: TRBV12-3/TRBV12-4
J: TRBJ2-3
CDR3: CASSYRHFYGTSGNTDTQYF